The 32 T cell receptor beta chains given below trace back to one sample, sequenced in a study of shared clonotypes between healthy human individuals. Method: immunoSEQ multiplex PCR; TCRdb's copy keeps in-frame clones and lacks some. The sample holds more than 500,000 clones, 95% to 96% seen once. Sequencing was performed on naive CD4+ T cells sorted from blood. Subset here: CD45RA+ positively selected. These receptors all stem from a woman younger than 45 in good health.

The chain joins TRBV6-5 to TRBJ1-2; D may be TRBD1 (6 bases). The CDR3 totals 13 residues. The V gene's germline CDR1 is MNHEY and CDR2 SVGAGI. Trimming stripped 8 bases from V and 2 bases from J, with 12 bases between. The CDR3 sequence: CASSSTGNYGYTF. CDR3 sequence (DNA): TGTGCCAGCTCCTCTACAGGGAACTATGGCTACACCTTC.

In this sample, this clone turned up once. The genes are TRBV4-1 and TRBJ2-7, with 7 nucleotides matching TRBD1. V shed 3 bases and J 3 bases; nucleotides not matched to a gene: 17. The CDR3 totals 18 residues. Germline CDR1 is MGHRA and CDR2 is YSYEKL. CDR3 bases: TGCGCCAGCAGCCAGCATCCGAGACAGGGCGTACCAAACTACGAGCAGTACTTC. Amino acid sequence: CASSQHPRQGVPNYEQYF.

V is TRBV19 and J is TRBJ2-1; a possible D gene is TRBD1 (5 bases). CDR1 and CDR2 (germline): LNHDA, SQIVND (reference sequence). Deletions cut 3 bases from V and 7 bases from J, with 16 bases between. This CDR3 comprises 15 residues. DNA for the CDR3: TGTGCCAGTAGTATTTCAGGGTGGGGTTGGAATGAGCAGTTCTTC. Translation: CASSISGWGWNEQFF.

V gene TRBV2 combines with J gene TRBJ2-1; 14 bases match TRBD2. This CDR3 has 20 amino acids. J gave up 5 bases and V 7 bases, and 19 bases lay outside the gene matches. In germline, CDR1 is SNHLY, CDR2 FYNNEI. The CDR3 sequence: CASTKRVTSGRGLRHNEQFF. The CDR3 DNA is TGTGCCAGCACAAAACGGGTGACTAGCGGGAGGGGCTTAAGGCACAATGAGCAGTTCTTC.

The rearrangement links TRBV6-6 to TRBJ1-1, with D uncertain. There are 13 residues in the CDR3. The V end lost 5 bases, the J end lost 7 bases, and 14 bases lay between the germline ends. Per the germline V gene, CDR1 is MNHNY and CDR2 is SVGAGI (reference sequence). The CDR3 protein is CASSPPAPDEAFF. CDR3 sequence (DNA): TGTGCCAGCAGTCCCCCCGCCCCTGATGAAGCTTTCTTT.

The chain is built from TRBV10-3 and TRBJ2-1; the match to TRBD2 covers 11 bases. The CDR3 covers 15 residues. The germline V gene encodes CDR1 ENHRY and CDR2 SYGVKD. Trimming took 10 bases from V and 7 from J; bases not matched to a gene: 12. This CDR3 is CATKTLAGADNEQFF. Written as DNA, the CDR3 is TGTGCCACCAAGACACTAGCGGGAGCTGATAATGAGCAGTTCTTC.

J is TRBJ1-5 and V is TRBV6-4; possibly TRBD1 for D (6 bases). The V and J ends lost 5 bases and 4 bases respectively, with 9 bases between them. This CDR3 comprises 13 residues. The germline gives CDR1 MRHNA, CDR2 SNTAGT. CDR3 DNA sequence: TGTGCCAGCAGTAGACAGGAAAATCAGCCCCAGCATTTT. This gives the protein CASSRQENQPQHF.

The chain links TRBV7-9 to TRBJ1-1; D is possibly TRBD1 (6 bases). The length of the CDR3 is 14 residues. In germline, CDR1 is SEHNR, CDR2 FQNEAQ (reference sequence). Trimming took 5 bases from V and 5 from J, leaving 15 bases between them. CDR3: CASSPQGGWTEAFF. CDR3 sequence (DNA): TGTGCCAGCAGCCCACAGGGAGGTTGGACTGAAGCTTTCTTT.

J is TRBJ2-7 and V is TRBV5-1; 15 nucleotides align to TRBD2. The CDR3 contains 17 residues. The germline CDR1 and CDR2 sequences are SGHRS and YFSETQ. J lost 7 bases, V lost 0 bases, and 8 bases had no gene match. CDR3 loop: CASSLGTSGRAVGEQYF. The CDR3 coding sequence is TGCGCCAGCAGCTTGGGGACTAGCGGGAGGGCCGTCGGTGAGCAGTACTTC.

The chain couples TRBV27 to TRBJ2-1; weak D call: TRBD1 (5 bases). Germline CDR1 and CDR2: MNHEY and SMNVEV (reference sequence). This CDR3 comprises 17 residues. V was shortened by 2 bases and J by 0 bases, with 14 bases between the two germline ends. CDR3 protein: CASSLRVSGFSYNEQFF. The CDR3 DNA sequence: TGTGCCAGCAGTTTAAGAGTCTCAGGGTTCTCCTACAATGAGCAGTTCTTC.

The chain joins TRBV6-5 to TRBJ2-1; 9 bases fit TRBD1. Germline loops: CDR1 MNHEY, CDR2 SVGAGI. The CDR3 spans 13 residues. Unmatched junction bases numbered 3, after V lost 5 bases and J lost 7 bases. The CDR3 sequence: CASSIGQGNEQFF. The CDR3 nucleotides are TGTGCCAGCAGTATAGGACAGGGGAATGAGCAGTTCTTC.

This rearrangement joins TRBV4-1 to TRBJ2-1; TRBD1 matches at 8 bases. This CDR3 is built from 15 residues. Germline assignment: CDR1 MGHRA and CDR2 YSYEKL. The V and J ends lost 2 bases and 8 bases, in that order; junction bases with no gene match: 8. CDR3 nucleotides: TGCGCCAGCAGCCAAAATCGGGCAGGGGGCGATGAGCAGTTCTTC. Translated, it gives CASSQNRAGGDEQFF.

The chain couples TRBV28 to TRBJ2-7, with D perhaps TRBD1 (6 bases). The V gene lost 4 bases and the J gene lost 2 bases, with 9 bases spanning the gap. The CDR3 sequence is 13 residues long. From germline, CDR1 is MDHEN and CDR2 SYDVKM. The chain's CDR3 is CASSSQGAYEQYF. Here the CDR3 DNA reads TGTGCCAGCAGTTCACAGGGTGCCTACGAGCAGTACTTC. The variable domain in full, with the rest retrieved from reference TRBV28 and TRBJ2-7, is DVKVTQSSRYLVKRTGEKVFLECVQDMDHENMFWYRQDPGLGLRLIYFSYDVKMKEKGDIPEGYSVSREKKERFSLILESASTNQTSMYLCASSSQGAYEQYFGPGTRLTVT.

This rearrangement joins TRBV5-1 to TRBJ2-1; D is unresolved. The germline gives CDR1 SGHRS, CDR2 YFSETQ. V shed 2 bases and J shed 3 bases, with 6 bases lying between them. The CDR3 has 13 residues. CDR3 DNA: TGCGCCAGCAGCTTTTACAGCTACAATGAGCAGTTCTTC. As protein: CASSFYSYNEQFF.

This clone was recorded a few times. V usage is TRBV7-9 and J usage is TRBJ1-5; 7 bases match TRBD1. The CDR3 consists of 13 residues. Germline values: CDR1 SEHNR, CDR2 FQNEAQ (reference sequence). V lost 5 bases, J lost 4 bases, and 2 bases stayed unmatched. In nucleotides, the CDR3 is TGTGCCAGCAGCGACAGGGAGAATCAGCCCCAGCATTTT. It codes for CASSDRENQPQHF.

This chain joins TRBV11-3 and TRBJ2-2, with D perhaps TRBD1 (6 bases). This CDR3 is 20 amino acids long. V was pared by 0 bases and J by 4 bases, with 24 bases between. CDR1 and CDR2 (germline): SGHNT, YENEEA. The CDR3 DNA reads TGTGCCAGCAGCTTAGATCTTGGTTGGGGGCCCCAAAAAAGCACCGGGGAGCTGTTTTTT. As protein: CASSLDLGWGPQKSTGELFF.

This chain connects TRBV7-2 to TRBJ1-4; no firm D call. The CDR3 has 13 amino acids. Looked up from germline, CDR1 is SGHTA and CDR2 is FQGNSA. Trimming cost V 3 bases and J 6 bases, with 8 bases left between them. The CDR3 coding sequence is TGTGCCAGCAGCTTCAACCGGGATGAAAAACTGTTTTTT. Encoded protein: CASSFNRDEKLFF.

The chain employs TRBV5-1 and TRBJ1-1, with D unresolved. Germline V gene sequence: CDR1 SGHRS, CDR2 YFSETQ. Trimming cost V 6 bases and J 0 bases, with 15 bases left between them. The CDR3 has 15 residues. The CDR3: CASTLIDTLNTEAFF. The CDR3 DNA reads TGCGCCAGCACCTTAATAGACACTTTGAACACTGAAGCTTTCTTT.

This CDR3 is CASSTPTNSSYEQYF. The CDR3 DNA reads TGTGCCAGCAGCACACCGACGAATAGCTCCTACGAGCAGTACTTC. The chain combines TRBV5-6 with TRBJ2-5; unclear D gene. The end of the DNA aligns better with TRBJ2-7, so the J call may be wrong. Germline lookup yields CDR1 SGHDT and CDR2 YYEEEE. The CDR3 has 15 residues.

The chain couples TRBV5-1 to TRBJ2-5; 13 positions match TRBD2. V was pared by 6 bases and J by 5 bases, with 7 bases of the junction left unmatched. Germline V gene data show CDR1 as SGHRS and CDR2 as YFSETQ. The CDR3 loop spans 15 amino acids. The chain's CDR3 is CASTQGTSGTETQYF. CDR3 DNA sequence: TGCGCCAGCACCCAGGGGACTAGCGGGACGGAGACCCAGTACTTC. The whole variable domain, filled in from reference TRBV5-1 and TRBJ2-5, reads KAGVTQTPRYLIKTRGQQVTLSCSPISGHRSVSWYQQTPGQGLQFLFEYFSETQRNKGNFPGRFSGRQFSNSRSEMNVSTLELGDSALYLCASTQGTSGTETQYFGPGTRLLVL.

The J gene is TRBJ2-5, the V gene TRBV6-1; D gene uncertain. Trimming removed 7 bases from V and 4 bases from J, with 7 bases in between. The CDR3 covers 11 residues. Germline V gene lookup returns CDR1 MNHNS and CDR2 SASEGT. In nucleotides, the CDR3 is TGTGCCAGCAATATAGGAGAGACCCAGTACTTC. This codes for CASNIGETQYF.

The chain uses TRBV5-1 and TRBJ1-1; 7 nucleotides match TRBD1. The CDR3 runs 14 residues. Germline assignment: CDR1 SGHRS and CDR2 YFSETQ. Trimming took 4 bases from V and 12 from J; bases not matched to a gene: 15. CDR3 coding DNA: TGCGCCAGCAGCATACGAGGGGGCTCGGGGGCAACTTTCTTT. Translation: CASSIRGGSGATFF.

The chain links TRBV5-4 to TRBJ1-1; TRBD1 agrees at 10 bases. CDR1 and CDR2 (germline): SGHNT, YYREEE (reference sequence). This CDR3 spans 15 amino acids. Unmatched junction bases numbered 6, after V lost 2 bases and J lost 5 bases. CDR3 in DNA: TGTGCCAGCAGCTTAGGACAGGGGGAGTGGACTGAAGCTTTCTTT. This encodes CASSLGQGEWTEAFF. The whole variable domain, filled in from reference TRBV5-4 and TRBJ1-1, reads ETGVTQSPTHLIKTRGQQVTLRCSSQSGHNTVSWYQQALGQGPQFIFQYYREEENGRGNFPPRFSGLQFPNYSSELNVNALELDDSALYLCASSLGQGEWTEAFFGQGTRLTVV.

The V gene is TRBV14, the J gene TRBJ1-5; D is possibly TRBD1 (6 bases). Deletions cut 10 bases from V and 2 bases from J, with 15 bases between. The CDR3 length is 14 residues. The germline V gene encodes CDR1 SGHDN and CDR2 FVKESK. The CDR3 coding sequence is TGTGCCACCCAAACAGGGAAGGGCAATCAGCCCCAGCATTTT. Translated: CATQTGKGNQPQHF.

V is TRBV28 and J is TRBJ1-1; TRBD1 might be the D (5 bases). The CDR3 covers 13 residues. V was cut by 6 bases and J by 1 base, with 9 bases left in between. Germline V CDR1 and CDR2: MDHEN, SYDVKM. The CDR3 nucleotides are TGTGCCAGCAGCTCCGGGACGAACACTGAAGCTTTCTTT. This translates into CASSSGTNTEAFF.

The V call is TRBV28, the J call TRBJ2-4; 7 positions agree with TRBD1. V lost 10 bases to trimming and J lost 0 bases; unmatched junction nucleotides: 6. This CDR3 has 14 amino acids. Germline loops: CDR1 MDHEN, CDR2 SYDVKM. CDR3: CAIRDRIAKNIQYF. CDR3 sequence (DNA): TGTGCCATCCGGGACAGAATAGCCAAAAACATTCAGTACTTC.

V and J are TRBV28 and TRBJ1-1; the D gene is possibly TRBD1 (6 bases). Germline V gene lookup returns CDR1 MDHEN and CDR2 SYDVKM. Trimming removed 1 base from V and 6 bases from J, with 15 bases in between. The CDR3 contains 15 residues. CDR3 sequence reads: CASSLFGQGSSEAFF. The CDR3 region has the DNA TGTGCCAGCAGTTTATTTGGTCAGGGGAGTTCTGAAGCTTTCTTT.

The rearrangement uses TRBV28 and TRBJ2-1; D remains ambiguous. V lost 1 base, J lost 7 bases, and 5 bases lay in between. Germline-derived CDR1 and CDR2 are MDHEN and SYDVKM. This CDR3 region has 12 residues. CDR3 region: CASSLSWNEQFF. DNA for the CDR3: TGTGCCAGCAGTTTATCGTGGAATGAGCAGTTCTTC.

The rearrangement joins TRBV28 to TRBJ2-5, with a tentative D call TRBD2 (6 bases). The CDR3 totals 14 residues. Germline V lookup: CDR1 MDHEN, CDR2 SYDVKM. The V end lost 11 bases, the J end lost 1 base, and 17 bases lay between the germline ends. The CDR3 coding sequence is TGTGCCCTCCGTCCCGGGGGAACCCAAGAGACCCAGTACTTC. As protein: CALRPGGTQETQYF.

This CDR3 is CASSLRVRGGGDTQYF. In DNA, the CDR3 is TGTGCCAGCAGCTTGAGGGTGCGAGGGGGAGGAGATACGCAGTATTTT. The V and J genes are TRBV5-4 and TRBJ2-3; D assignment may be TRBD1 or TRBD2 (6 bases each). The CDR3 spans 16 residues. Trimming removed 1 base from V and 5 bases from J, with 17 bases in between. The germline V gene encodes CDR1 SGHNT and CDR2 YYREEE (reference sequence).

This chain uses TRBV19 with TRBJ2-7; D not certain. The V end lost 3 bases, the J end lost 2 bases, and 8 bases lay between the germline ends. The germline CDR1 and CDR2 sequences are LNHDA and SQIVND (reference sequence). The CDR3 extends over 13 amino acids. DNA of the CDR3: TGTGCCAGTAGTATGGGCCCAACCTACGAGCAGTACTTC. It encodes CASSMGPTYEQYF.

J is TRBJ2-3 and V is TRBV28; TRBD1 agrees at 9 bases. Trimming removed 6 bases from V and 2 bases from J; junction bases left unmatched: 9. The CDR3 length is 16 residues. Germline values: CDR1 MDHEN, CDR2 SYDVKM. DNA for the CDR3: TGTGCCAGCAGCTCCCCTGGGACAGGGCTCACAGATACGCAGTATTTT. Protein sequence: CASSSPGTGLTDTQYF.